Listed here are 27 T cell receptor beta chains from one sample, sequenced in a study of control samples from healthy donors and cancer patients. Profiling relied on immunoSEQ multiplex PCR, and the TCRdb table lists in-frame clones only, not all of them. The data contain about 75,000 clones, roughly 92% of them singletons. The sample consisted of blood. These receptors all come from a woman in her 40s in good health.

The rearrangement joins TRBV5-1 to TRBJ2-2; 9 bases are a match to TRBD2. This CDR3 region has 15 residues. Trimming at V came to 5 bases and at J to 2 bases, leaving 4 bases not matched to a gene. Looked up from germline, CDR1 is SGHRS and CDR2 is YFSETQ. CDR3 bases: TGCGCCAGCAGGCTAGCGGGGACTAACACCGGGGAGCTGTTTTTT. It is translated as CASRLAGTNTGELFF.

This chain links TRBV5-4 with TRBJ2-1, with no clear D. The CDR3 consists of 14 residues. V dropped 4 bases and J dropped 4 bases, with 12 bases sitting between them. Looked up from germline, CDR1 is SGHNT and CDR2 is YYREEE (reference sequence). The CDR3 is CASSGFETYNEQFF. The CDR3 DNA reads TGTGCCAGCAGCGGGTTCGAGACGTACAATGAGCAGTTCTTC.

The DNA of the CDR3 is TGTGCCATCAGTCTGGACGGAACTGAAGCTTTCTTT. This codes for CAISLDGTEAFF. The rearrangement joins TRBV10-3 to TRBJ1-1; the D is unclear. V was cut by 5 bases and J by 5 bases, with 9 bases left in between. Germline CDR1 is ENHRY and CDR2 is SYGVKD. The CDR3 has 12 residues.

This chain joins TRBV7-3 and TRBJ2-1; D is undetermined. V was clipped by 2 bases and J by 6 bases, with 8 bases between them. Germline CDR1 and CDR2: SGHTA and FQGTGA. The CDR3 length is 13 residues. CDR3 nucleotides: TGTGCCAGCAGCTTAGATTTTAGCAATGAGCAGTTCTTC. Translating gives CASSLDFSNEQFF.

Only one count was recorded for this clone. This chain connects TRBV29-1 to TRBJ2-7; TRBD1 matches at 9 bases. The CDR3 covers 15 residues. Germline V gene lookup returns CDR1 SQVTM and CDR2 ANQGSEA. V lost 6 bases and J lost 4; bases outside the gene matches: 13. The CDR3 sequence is CSVAGTGSSIYEQYF. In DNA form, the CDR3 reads TGCAGCGTAGCCGGGACAGGGTCGTCTATATACGAGCAGTACTTC.

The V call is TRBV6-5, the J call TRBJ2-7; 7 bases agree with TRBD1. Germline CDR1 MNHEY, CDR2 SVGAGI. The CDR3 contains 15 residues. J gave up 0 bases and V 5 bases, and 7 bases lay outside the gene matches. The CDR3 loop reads CASSIGTAISYEQYF. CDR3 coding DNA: TGTGCCAGCAGTATTGGGACAGCAATCTCCTACGAGCAGTACTTC.

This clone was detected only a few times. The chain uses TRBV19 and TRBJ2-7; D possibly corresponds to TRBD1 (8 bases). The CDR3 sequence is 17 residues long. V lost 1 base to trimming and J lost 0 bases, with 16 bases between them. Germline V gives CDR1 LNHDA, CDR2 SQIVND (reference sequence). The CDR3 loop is CASSIGRGTGNSYEQYF. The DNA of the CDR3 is TGTGCCAGTAGTATAGGGCGGGGGACAGGAAACTCCTACGAGCAGTACTTC.

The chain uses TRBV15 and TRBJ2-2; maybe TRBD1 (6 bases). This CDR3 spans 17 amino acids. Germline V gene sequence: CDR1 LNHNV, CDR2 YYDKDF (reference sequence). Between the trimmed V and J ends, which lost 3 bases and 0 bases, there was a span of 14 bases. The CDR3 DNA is TGTGCCACCAGCAGCTTCGGACAGTCTTCGAACACCGGGGAGCTGTTTTTT. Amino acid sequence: CATSSFGQSSNTGELFF.

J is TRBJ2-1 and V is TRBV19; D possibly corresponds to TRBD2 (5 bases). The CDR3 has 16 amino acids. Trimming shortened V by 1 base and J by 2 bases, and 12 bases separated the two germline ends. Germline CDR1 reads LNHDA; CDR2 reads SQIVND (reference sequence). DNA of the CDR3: TGTGCCAGTAGTATAGGTGCGGGTCAAGCCTACAATGAGCAGTTCTTC. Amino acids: CASSIGAGQAYNEQFF.

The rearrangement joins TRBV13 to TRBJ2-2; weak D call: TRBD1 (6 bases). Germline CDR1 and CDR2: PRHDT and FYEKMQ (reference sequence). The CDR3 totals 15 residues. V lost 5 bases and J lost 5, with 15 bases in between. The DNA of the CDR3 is TGTGCCAGCAGCCAGGGGACGGTAGGGACCGGGGAGCTGTTTTTT. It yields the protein CASSQGTVGTGELFF. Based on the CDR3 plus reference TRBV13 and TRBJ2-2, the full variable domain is AAGVIQSPRHLIKEKRETATLKCYPIPRHDTVYWYQQGPGQDPQFLISFYEKMQSDKGSIPDRFSAQQFSDYHSELNMSSLELGDSALYFCASSQGTVGTGELFFGEGSRLTVL.

CDR3 in amino acids: CASLDRTTYEQYF. DNA for the CDR3: TGTGCCAGCTTAGATCGGACAACCTACGAGCAGTACTTC. The chain employs TRBV5-4 and TRBJ2-7, with D maybe TRBD1 (5 bases). Trimming removed 7 bases at V and 2 bases at J, with 13 bases between. The germline gives CDR1 SGHNT, CDR2 YYREEE (reference sequence). The CDR3 is 13 residues long.

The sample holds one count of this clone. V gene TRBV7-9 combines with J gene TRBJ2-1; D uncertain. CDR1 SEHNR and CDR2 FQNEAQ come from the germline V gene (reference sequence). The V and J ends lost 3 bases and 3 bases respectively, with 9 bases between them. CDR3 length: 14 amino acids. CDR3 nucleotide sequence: TGTGCCAGCAGCTTGGACGGATTCTACAATGAGCAGTTCTTC. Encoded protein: CASSLDGFYNEQFF.

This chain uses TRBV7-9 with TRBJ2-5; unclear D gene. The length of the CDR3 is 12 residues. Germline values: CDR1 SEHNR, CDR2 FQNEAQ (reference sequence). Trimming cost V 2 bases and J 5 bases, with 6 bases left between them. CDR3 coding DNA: TGTGCCAGCAGCTTACGTTGGGAGACCCAGTACTTC. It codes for CASSLRWETQYF.

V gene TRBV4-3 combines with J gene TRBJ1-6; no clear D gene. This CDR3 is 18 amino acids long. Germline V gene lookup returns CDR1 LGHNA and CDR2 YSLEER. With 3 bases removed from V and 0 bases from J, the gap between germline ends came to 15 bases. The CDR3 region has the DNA TGCGCCAGCAGCCATAAAAGCCAAGGAAGCTCCTATAATTCACCCCTCCACTTT. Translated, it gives CASSHKSQGSSYNSPLHF.

CDR3 amino acids: CASSAGVMNTEAFF. CDR3 nucleotides: TGTGCCAGCAGCGCAGGGGTTATGAACACTGAAGCTTTCTTT. The V and J genes are TRBV7-9 and TRBJ1-1, with a possible D match to TRBD1 (6 bases). Germline CDR1 SEHNR, CDR2 FQNEAQ (reference sequence). Trimming pared 5 bases from V and 0 bases from J, leaving 10 bases between. This CDR3 comprises 14 residues.

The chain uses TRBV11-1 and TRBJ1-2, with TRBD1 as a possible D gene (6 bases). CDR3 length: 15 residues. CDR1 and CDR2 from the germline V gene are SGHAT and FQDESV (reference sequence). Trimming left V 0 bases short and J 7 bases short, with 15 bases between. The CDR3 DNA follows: TGTGCCAGCAGCTTAGCCGATTCAGGGGAAATTGGCTACACCTTC. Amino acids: CASSLADSGEIGYTF. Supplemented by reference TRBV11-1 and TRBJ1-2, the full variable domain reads EAEVAQSPRYKITEKSQAVAFWCDPISGHATLYWYRQILGQGPELLVQFQDESVVDDSQLPKDRFSAERLKGVDSTLKIQPAELGDSAMYLCASSLADSGEIGYTFGSGTRLTVV.

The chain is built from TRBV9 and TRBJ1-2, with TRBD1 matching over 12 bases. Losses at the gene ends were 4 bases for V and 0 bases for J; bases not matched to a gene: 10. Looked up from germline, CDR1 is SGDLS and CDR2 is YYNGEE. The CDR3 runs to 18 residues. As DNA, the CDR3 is TGTGCCAGCAGCCCCCAAAGGGACAGGGGGCCTTCTAACTATGGCTACACCTTC. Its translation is CASSPQRDRGPSNYGYTF. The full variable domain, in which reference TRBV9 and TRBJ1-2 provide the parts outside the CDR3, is DSGVTQTPKHLITATGQRVTLRCSPRSGDLSVYWYQQSLDQGLQFLIQYYNGEERAKGNILERFSAQQFPDLHSELNLSSLELGDSALYFCASSPQRDRGPSNYGYTFGSGTRLTVV.

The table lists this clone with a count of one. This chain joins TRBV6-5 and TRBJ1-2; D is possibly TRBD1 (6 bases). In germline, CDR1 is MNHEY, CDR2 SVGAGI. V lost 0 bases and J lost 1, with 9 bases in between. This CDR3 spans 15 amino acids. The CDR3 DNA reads TGTGCCAGCAGTTACTCGGGGGCGAGTAACTATGGCTACACCTTC. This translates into CASSYSGASNYGYTF.

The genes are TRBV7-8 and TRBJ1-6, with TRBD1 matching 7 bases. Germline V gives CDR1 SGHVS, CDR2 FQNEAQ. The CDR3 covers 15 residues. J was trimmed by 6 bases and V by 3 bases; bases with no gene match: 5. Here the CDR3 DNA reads TGTGCCAGCAGCTTCGTGAGGGACAGTAATTCACCCCTCCACTTT. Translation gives CASSFVRDSNSPLHF. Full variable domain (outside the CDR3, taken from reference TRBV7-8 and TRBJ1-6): GAGVSQSPRYKVAKRGQDVALRCDPISGHVSLFWYQQALGQGPEFLTYFQNEAQLDKSGLPSDRFFAERPEGSVSTLKIQRTQQEDSAVYLCASSFVRDSNSPLHFGNGTRLTVT.

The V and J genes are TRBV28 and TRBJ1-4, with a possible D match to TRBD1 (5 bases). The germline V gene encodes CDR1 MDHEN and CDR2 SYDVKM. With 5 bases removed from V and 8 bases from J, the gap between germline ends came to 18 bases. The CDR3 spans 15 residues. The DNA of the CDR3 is TGTGCCAGCAGTCACTCTCGGGGCGGGTGGGAAAAACTGTTTTTT. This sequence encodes CASSHSRGGWEKLFF.

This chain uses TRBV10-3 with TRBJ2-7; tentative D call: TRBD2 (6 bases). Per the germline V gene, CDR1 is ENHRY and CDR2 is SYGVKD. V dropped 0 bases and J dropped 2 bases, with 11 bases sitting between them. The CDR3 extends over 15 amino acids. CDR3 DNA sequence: TGTGCCATCAGTGAGTCGGGCGGGGCCCCCTACGAGCAGTACTTC. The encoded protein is CAISESGGAPYEQYF.

The CDR3 sequence is CASSIIEDQPQHF. The CDR3, as DNA: TGTGCCAGCTCAATTATCGAGGATCAGCCCCAGCATTTT. The chain carries TRBV18 and TRBJ1-5; D unclear. CDR1 and CDR2 from the germline V gene are KGHSH and LQKENI. The germline V and J ends were trimmed by 5 bases and 5 bases, with 10 bases remaining between them. The CDR3 runs 13 residues.

This chain's CDR3 is CASSSRFYEQYF. CDR3 nucleotide sequence: TGTGCCAGCAGCTCCCGTTTCTACGAGCAGTACTTC. V usage is TRBV7-2 and J usage is TRBJ2-7; D gene uncertain. The CDR3 contains 12 residues. CDR1 SGHTA and CDR2 FQGNSA come from the germline V gene. The V end was cut by 4 bases, the J end by 3 bases, with 7 bases between.

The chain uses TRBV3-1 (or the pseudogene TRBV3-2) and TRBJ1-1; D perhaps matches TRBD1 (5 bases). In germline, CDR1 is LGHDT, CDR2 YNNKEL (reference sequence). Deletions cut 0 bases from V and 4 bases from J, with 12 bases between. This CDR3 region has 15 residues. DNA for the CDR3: TGTGCCAGCAGCCAAGAGGGGACGGGTTCCACTGAAGCTTTCTTT. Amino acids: CASSQEGTGSTEAFF.

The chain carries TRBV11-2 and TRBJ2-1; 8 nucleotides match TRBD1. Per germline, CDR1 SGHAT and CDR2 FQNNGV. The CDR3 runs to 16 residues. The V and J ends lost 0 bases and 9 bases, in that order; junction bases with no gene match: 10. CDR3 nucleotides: TGTGCCAGCAGCTTAGAGTTAAGGACAGGGTATGTTGAGCAGTTCTTC. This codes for CASSLELRTGYVEQFF.

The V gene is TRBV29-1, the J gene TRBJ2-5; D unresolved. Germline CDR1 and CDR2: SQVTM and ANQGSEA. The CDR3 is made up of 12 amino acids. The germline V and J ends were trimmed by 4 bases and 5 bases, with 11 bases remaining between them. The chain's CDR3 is CSVVGQSETQYF. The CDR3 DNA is TGCAGCGTTGTAGGTCAATCGGAGACCCAGTACTTC.

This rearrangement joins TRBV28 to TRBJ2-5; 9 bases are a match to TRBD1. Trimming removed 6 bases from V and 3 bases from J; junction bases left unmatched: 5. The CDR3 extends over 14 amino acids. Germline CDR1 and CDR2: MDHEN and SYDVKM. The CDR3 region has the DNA TGTGCCAGCAGCACCGGGACAGGGAAAGAGACCCAGTACTTC. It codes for CASSTGTGKETQYF. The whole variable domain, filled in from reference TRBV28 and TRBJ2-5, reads DVKVTQSSRYLVKRTGEKVFLECVQDMDHENMFWYRQDPGLGLRLIYFSYDVKMKEKGDIPEGYSVSREKKERFSLILESASTNQTSMYLCASSTGTGKETQYFGPGTRLLVL.